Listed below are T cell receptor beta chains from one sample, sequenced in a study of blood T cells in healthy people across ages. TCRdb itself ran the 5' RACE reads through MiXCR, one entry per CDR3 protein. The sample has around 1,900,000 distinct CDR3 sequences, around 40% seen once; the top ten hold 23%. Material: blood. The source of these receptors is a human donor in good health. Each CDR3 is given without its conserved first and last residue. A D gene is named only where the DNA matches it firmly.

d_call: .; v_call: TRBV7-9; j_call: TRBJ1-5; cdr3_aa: ASSLGGEPGSQPQH
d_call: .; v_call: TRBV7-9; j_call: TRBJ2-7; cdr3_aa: ASSLRLSQYEQY
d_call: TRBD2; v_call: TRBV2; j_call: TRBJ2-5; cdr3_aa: ASSRGGGTPYMTQY
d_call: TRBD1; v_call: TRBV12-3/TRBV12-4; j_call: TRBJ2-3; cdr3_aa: ASSPGTGAQY
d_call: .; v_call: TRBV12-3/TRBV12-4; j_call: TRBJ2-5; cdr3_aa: ASSFGGAAETQY
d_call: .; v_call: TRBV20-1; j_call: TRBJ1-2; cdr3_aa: SARVGEALLSNYGYT
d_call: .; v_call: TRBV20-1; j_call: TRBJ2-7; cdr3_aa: SARDWREMVSYEQY
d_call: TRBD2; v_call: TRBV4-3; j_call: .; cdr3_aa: ASSQGGLAGGGLGEQY
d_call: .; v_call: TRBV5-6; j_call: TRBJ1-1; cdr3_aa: ASSYQQGWAF
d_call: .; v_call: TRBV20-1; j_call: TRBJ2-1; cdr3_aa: SAPRGGQGNNEQF
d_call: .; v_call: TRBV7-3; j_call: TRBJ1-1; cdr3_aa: ASRLTGLNIEAF
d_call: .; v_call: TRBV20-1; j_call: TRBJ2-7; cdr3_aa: SARDMAQDEQY
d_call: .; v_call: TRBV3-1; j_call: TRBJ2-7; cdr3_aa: ASSPGAGVSYEQY
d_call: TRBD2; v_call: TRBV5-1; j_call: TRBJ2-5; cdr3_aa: ASSTGTSGGIETQY
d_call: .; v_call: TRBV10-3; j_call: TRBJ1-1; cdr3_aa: AMRREGQTEAF
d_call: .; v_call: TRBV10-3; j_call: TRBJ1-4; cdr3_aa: AISESLLAEKLF
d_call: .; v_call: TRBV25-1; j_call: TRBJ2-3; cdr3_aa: ASSESDGGSTDTQY
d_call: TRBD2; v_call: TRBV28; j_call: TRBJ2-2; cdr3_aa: ASSFRLAGNTGELF
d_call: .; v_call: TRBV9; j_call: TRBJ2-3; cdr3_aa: ASSVGAGRSTDTQY
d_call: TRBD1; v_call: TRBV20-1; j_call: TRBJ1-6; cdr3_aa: SANRDRDSPLH
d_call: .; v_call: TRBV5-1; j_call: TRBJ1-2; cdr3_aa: ASRFGGSNYGYT
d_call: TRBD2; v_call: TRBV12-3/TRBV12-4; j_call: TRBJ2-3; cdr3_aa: ASSLNGLAFTDTQY
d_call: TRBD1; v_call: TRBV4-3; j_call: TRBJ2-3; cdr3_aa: ASSPQSGQVSPQY
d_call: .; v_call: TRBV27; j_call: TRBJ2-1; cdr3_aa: ASSSTRELLGEQF
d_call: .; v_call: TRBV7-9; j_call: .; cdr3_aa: ASVMDSDLEQY
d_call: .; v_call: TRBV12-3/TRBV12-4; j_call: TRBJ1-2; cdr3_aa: ASSGGPRGMGYGYT
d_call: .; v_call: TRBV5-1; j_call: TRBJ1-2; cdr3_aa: ASSLNEMSNYGYT
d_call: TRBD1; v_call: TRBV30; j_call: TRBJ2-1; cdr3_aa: AWSASGTGFYNEQF
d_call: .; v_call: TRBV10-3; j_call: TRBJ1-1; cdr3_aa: AISELWGLNTEAF
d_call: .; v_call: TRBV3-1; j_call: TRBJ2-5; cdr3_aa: ASSQGSGQETQY
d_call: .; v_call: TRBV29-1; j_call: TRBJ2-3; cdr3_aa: SVETYDTQY
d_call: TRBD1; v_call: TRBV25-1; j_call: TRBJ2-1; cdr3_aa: ASSDWTGSRNEQF
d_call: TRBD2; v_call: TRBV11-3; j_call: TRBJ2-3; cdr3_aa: ASSLGWAGEKPDTQY
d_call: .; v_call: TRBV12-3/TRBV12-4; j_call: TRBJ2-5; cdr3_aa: ASSSPGSGQETQY
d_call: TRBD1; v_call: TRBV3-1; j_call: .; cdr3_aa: ASSQDNDRGPPYEQY
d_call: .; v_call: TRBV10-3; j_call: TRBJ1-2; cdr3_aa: AISETDGYT
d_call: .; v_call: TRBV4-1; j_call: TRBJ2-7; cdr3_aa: ASSQAWTASYEQY
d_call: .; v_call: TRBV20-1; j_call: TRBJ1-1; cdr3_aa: SAIDRYTEAF
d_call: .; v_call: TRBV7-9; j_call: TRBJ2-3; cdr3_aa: ASSPQRIGSDTQY
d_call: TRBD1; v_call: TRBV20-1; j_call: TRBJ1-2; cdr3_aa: SARAEGQGALGGYT
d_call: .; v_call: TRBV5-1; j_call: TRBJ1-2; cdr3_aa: ASTEPLGGYT
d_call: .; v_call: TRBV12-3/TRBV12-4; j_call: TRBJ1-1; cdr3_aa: ASSSSRDNTEAF